The source of this T cell receptor (beta chain) is a study of spatial heterogeneity in lung cancer. This CDR3 has 14 amino acids. Trimming took off 5 bases at V and 0 bases at J, with 8 bases between the two ends. TCR cDNA molecules each had a unique molecular identifier. TCRdb ran MiXCR on the 5' RACE reads and lists one entry per CDR3 protein. The repertoire includes tens of thousands of distinct CDR3 sequences, 7.5% to 10% of them detected once, and 6.9% sits in the top ten. Indicated time point: sample taken at primary tumor resection. Whole RNA from tumor, nontumor lung or frozen PBMC was sequenced unsorted.

The sequencing used PBMCs, collected at surgery. The V call is TRBV12-3 or TRBV12-4, the J call TRBJ1-3; no firm D call. The sequence was collected from a male donor with early-stage non-small cell lung cancer. The CDR3 here is CASSAWYSGNTIYF. The CDR3 coding sequence is TGTGCCAGCAGTGCCTGGTACTCTGGAAACACCATATATTTT.